The sequence of this T cell receptor (beta chain) was determined in a study of blood T cell repertoires in COVID-19. The ends were cut back, 4 bases at V and 6 bases at J, with 13 bases in the middle. Germline V gene lookup returns CDR1 MDHEN and CDR2 SYDVKM. The CDR3 covers 14 residues. In the original workflow: Amplification from reference gene primers served as the basis for estimated nucleated cell counts. Data came from immunoSEQ multiplex PCR; TCRdb stores just in-frame clones and leaves some out. V and J calls and clone size are copied from that table; D and trimming were computed from the DNA. The sample has more than 350,000 clones; 88% are singletons. Participant ages covered about 18 to 100 years across 20 to 25 US areas.

This clonotype was obtained from a woman aged 18-29 years who had been exposed to COVID-19. Sequencing was performed on PBMCs or T cells enriched from blood (not recorded which). This chain joins TRBV28 and TRBJ1-5; D not certain. The CDR3 DNA follows: TGTGCCAGCAGTTCCAAGGGAGGCGGTCAGCCCCAGCATTTT. Translating it yields CASSSKGGGQPQHF.